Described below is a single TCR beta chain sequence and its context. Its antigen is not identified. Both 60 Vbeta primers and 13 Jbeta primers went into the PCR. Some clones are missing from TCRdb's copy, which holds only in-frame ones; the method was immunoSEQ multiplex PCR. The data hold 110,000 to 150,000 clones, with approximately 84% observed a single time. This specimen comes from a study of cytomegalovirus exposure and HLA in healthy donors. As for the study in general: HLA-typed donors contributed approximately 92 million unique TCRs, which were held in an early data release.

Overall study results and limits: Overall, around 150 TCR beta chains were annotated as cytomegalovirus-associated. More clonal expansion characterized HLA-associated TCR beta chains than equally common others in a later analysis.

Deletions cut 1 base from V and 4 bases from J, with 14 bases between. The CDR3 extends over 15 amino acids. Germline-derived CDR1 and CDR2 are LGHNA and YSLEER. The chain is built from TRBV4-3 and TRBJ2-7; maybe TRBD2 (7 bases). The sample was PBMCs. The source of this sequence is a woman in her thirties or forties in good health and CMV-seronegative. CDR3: CASSQGAGGTYEQYF. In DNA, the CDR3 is TGCGCCAGCAGCCAAGGCGCCGGGGGGACATACGAGCAGTACTTC.